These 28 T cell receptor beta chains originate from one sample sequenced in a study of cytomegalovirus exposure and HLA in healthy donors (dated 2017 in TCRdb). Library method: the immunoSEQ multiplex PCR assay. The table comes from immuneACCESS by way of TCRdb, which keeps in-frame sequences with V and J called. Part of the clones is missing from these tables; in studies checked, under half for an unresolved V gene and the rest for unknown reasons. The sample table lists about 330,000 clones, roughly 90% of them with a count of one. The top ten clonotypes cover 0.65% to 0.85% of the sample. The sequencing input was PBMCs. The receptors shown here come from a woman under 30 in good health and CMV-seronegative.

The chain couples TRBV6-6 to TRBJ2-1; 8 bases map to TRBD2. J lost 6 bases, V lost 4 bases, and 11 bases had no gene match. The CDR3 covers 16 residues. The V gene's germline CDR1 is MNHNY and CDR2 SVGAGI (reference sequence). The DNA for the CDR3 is TGTGCCAGCAGTTTCACTAGCGGCCTCCAGAGCAATGAGCAGTTCTTC. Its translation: CASSFTSGLQSNEQFF.

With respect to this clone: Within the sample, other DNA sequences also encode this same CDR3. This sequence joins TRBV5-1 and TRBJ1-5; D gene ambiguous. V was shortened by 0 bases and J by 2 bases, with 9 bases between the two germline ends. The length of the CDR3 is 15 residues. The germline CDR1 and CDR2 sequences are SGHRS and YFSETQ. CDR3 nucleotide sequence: TGCGCCAGCAGCTTGGGGGCAGGTGGCAATCAGCCCCAGCATTTT. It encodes CASSLGAGGNQPQHF.

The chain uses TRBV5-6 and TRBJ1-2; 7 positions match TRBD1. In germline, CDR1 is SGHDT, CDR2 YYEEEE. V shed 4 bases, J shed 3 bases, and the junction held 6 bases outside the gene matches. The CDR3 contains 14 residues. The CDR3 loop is CASSETGIHYGYTF. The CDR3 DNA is TGTGCCAGCAGCGAGACAGGGATCCACTATGGCTACACCTTC.

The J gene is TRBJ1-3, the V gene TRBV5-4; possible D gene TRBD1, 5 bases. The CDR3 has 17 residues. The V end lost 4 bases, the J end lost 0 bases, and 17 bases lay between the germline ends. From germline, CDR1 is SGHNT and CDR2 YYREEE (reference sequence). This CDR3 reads CASSPSFDRASGNTIYF. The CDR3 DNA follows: TGTGCCAGCAGCCCTTCCTTCGACAGAGCCTCTGGAAACACCATATATTTT.

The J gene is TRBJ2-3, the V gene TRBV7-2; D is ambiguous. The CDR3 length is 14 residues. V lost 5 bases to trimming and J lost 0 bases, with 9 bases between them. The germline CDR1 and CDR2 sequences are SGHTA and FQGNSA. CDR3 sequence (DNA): TGTGCCAGCAGCCCCCGGGTTAGCACAGATACGCAGTATTTT. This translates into CASSPRVSTDTQYF.

CDR3 nucleotide sequence: TGTGCCAGCAGCCAGCTAGAAGGGACAGGGGATGAGCAGTTCTTC. Translation gives CASSQLEGTGDEQFF. The chain links TRBV4-2 to TRBJ2-1, with 10 bases identical to TRBD1. The J segment lost 8 bases and the V segment lost 3 bases, leaving 7 bases of the junction unmatched. CDR3 length equals 15 residues. The germline gives CDR1 LGHNA, CDR2 YNFKEQ.

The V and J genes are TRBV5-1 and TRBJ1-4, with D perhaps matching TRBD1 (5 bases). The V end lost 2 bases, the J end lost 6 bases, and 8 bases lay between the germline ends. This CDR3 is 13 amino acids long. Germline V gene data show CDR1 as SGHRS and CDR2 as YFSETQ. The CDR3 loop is CASSLWGDEKLFF. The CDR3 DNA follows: TGCGCCAGCAGCTTATGGGGGGATGAAAAACTGTTTTTT.

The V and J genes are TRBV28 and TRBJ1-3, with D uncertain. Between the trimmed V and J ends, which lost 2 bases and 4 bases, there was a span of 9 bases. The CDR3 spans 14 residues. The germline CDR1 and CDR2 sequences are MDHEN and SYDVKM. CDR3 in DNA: TGTGCCAGCAGTTTACCGGGGTTCGGAAACACCATATATTTT. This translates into CASSLPGFGNTIYF.

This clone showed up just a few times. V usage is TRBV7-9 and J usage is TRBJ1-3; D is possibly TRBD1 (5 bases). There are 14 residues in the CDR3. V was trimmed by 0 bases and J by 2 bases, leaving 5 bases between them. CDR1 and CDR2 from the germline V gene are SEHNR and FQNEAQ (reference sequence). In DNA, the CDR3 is TGTGCCAGCAGCTTAGCAGGGGCTGGAAACACCATATATTTT. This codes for CASSLAGAGNTIYF.

The CDR3 nucleotides read TGTGCCAGCAGTTTATACAGGGATCGGGGTGAAAAACTGTTTTTT. This translates into CASSLYRDRGEKLFF. The J gene is TRBJ1-4, the V gene TRBV27; weak D call: TRBD1 (6 bases). Germline-derived CDR1 and CDR2 are MNHEY and SMNVEV (reference sequence). V shed 1 base and J shed 7 bases, with 13 bases lying between them. The CDR3 has 15 residues. The full variable domain, rest sourced from reference TRBV27 and TRBJ1-4, is EAQVTQNPRYLITVTGKKLTVTCSQNMNHEYMSWYRQDPGLGLRQIYYSMNVEVTDKGDVPEGYKVSRKEKRNFPLILESPSPNQTSLYFCASSLYRDRGEKLFFGSGTQLSVL.

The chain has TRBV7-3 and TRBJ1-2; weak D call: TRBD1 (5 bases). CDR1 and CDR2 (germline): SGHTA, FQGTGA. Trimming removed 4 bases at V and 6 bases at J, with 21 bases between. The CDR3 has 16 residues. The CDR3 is CASSSWPGGLANGYTF. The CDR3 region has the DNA TGTGCCAGCAGCTCGTGGCCCGGGGGGTTAGCGAATGGCTACACCTTC.

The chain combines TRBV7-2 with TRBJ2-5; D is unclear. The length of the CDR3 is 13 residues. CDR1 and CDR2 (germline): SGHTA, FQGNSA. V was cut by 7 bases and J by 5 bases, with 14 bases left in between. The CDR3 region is CASTPGQFETQYF. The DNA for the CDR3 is TGTGCCAGCACCCCTGGGCAGTTCGAGACCCAGTACTTC.

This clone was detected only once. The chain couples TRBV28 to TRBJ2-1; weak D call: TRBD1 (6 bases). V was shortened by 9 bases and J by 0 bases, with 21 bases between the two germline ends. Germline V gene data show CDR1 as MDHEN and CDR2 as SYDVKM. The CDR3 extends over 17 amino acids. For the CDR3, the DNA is TGTGCCAGTAAATCACAGGGCGGCTCGAGCTCCTACAATGAGCAGTTCTTC. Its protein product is CASKSQGGSSSYNEQFF.

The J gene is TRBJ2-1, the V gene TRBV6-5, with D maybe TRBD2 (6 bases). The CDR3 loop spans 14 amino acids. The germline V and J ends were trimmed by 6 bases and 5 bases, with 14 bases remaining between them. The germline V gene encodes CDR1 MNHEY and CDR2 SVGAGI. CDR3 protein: CASSPSGLNNEQFF. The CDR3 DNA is TGTGCCAGCAGCCCTTCGGGACTCAACAATGAGCAGTTCTTC.

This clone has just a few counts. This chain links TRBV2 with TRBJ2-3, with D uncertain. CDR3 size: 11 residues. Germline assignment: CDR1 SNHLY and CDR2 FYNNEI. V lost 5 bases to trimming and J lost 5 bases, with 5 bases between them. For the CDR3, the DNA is TGTGCCAGCAGTCCGGGAGATACGCAGTATTTT. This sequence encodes CASSPGDTQYF. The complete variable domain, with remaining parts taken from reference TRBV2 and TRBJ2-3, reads EPEVTQTPSHQVTQMGQEVILRCVPISNHLYFYWYRQILGQKVEFLVSFYNNEISEKSEIFDDQFSVERPDGSNFTLKIRSTKLEDSAMYFCASSPGDTQYFGPGTRLTVL.

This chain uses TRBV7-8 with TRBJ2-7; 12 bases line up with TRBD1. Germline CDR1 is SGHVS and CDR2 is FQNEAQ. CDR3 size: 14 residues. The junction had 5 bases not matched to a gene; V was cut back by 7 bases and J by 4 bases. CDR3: CASTQGQGAYEQYF. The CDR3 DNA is TGTGCCAGCACCCAGGGACAGGGGGCATACGAGCAGTACTTC.

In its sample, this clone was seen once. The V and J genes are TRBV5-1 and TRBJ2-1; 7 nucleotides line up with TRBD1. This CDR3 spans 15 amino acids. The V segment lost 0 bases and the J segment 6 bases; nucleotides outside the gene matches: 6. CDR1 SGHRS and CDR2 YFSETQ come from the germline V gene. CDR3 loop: CASSLGGQFGNEQFF. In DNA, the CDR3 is TGCGCCAGCAGCTTGGGGGGACAGTTCGGCAATGAGCAGTTCTTC.

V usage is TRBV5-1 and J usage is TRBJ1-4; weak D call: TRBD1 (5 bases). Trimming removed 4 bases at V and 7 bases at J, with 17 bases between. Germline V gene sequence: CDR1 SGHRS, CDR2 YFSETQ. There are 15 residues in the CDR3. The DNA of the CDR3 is TGCGCCAGCAGCCCAACGGGGGGAATAGGTGAAAAACTGTTTTTT. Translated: CASSPTGGIGEKLFF.

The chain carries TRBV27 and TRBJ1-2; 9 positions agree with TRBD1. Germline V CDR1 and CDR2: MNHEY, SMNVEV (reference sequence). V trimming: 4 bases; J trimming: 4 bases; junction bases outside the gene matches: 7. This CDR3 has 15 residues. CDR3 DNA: TGTGCCAGCAGTTCCACAGGGGGCGCCGGCTATGGCTACACCTTC. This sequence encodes CASSSTGGAGYGYTF.

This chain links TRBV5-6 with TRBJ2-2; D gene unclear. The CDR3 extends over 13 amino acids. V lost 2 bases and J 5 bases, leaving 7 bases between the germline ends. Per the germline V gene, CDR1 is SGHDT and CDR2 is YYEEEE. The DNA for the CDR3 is TGTGCCAGCAGCTTTTCCCAAACCGGGGAGCTGTTTTTT. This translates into CASSFSQTGELFF.

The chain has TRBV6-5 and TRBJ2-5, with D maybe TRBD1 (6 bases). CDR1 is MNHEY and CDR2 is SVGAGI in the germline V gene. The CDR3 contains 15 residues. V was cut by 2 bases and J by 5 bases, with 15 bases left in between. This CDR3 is CASSYAQGTGETQYF. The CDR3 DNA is TGTGCCAGCAGTTACGCCCAGGGGACCGGGGAGACCCAGTACTTC.

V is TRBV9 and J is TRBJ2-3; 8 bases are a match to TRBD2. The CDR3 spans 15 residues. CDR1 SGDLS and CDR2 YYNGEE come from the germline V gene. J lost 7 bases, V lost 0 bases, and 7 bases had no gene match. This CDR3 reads CASSVDGSGVYTQYF. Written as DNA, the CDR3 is TGTGCCAGCAGCGTAGATGGTAGCGGGGTGTATACGCAGTATTTT.

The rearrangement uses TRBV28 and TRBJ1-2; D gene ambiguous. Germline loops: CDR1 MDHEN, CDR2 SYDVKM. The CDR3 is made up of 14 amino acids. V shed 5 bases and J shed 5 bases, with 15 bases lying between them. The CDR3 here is CASSPQQARYGYTF. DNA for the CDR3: TGTGCCAGCAGTCCCCAGCAGGCCCGATATGGCTACACCTTC.

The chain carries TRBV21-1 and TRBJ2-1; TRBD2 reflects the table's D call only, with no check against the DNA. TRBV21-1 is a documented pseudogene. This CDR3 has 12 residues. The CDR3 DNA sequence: TGTGCCAGCTGTCCGAAGCGGGAGGTGCAGTTCTTC. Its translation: CASCPKREVQFF.

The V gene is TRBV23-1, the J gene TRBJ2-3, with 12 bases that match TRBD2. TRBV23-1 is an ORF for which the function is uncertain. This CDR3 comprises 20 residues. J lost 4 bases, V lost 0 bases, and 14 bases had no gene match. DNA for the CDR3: TGCGCCAGCAGTCAATCGTGGGCTAGCGGGAGGGCCTTTGACCCAGATACGCAGTATTTT. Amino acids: CASSQSWASGRAFDPDTQYF.

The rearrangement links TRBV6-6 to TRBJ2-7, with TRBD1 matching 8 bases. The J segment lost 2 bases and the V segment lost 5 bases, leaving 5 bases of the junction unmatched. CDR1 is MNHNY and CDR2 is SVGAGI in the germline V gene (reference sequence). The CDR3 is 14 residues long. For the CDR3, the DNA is TGTGCCAGCAGTCCAGCGGACAGGGCCTACGAGCAGTACTTC. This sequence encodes CASSPADRAYEQYF.

CDR3 in amino acids: CASQPTDLHTEAFF. The CDR3 DNA reads TGTGCCAGCCAACCCACTGATCTTCACACTGAAGCTTTCTTT. V usage is TRBV28 and J usage is TRBJ1-1; no clear D. CDR3 size: 14 residues. V was trimmed by 8 bases and J by 3 bases, leaving 16 bases between them. CDR1 MDHEN and CDR2 SYDVKM come from the germline V gene.

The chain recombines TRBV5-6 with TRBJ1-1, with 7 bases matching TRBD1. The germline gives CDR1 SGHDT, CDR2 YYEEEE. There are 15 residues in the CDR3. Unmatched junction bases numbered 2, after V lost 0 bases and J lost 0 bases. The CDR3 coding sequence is TGTGCCAGCAGCTTGGTGGGACAGCTGAACACTGAAGCTTTCTTT. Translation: CASSLVGQLNTEAFF.